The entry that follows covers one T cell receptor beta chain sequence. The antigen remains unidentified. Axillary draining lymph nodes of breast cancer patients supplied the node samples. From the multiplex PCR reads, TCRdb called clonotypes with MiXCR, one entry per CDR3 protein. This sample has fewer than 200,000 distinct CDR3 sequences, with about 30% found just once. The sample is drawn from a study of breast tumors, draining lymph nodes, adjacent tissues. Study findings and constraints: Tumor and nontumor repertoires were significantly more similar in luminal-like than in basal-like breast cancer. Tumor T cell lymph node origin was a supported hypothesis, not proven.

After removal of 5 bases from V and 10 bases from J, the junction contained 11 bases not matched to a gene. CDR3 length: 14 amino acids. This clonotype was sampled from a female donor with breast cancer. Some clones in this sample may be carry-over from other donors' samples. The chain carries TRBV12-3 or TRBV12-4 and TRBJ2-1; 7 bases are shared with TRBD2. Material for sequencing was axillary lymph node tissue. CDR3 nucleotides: TGTGCCAGCAGTACCAGCGGGACGAGGGGAGAGCAGTTCTTC. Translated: CASSTSGTRGEQFF.